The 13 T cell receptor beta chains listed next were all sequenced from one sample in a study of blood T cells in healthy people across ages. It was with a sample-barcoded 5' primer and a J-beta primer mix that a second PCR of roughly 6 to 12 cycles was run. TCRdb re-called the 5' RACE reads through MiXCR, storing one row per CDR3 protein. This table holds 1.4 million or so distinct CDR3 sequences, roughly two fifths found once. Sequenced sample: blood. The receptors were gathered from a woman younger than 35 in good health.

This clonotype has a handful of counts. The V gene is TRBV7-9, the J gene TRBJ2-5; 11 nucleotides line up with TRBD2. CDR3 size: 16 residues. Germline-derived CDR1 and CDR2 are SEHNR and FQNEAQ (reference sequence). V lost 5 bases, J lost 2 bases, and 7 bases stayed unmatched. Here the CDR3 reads CASSAGRTSGQETQYF. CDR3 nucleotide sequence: TGTGCCAGCAGCGCTGGCCGGACTAGCGGGCAAGAGACCCAGTACTTC.

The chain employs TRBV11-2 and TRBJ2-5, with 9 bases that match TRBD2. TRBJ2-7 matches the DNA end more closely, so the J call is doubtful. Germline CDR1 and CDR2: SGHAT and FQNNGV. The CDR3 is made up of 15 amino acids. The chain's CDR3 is CASSLSGGSLYEQYF. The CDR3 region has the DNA TGTGCCAGCAGCCTTAGCGGGGGTTCCCTTTACGAGCAGTACTTC.

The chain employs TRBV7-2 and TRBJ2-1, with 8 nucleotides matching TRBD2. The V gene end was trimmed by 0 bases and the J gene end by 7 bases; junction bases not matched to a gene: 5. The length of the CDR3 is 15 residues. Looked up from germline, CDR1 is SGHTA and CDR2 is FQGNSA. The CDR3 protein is CASSLAHGTSNEQFF. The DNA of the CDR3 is TGTGCCAGCAGCTTAGCTCACGGGACTAGTAATGAGCAGTTCTTC. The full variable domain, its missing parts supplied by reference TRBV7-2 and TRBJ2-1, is GAGVSQSPSNKVTEKGKDVELRCDPISGHTALYWYRQSLGQGLEFLIYFQGNSAPDKSGLPSDRFSAERTGGSVSTLTIQRTQQEDSAVYLCASSLAHGTSNEQFFGPGTRLTVL.

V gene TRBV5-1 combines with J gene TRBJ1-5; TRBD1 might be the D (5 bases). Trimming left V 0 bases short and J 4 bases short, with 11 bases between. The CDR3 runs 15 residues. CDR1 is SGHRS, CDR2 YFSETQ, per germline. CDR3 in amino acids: CASSLGDFPNQPQHF. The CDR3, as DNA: TGCGCCAGCAGCTTGGGGGACTTCCCAAATCAGCCCCAGCATTTT. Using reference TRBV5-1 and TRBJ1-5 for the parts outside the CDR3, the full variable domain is KAGVTQTPRYLIKTRGQQVTLSCSPISGHRSVSWYQQTPGQGLQFLFEYFSETQRNKGNFPGRFSGRQFSNSRSEMNVSTLELGDSALYLCASSLGDFPNQPQHFGDGTRLSIL.

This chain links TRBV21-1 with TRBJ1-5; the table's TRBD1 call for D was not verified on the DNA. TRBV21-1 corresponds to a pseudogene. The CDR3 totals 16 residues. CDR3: CASSKMGGDSNQPQHF. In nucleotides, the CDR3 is TGTGCCAGCAGCAAAATGGGGGGAGATAGCAATCAGCCTCAGCATTTT.

CDR3 bases: TGTGCCAGCAGCTTAGGGGGGTCAACCCAAGAGACCCAGTTCTTC. It codes for CASSLGGSTQETQFF. The chain employs TRBV11-2 and TRBJ2-5; D is tentatively TRBD1 or TRBD2 (5 bases each). The end of the DNA fits TRBJ2-1 better, so the J call may be wrong. Per the germline V gene, CDR1 is SGHAT and CDR2 is FQNNGV. The CDR3 consists of 15 residues.

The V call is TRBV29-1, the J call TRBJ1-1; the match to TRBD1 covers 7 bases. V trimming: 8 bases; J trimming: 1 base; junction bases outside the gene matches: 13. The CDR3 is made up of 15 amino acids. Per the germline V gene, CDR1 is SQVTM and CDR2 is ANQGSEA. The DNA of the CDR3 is TGCAGCACGGCAGCTTGGGACAGAGAGAACACTGAAGCTTTCTTT. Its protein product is CSTAAWDRENTEAFF.

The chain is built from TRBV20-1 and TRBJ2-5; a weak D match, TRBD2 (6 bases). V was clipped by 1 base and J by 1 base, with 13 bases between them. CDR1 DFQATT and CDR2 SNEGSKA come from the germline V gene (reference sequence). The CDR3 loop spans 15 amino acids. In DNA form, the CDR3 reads TGCAGTGCTAGAGGGACGCGGGAACGCCAAGAGACCCAGTACTTC. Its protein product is CSARGTRERQETQYF.

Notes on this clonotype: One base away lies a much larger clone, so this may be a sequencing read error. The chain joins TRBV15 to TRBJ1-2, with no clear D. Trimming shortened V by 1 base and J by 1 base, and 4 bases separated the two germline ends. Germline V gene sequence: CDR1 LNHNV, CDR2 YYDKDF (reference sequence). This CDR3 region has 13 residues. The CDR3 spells CATSRASNYGYTF. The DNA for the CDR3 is TGTGCCACCAGCAGAGCCAGTAACTATGGCTACACCTTC.

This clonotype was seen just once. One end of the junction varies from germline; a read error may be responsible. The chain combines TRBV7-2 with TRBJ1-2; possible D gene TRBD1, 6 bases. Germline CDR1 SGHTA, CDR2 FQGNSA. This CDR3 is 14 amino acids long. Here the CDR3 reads CASSLVRGAGGCTF. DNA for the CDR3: TGTGCCAGCAGCTTAGTACGCGGGGCTGGGGGCTGCACCTTC. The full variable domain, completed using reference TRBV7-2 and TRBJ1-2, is GAGVSQSPSNKVTEKGKDVELRCDPISGHTALYWYRQSLGQGLEFLIYFQGNSAPDKSGLPSDRFSAERTGGSVSTLTIQRTQQEDSAVYLCASSLVRGAGGCTFGSGTRLTVV.

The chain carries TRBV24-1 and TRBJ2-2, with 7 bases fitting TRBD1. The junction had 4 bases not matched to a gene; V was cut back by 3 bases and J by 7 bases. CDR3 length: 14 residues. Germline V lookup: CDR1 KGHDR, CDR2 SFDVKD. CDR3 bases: TGTGCCACCAGTGATGTCAGGGGGAGCGGGGAGCTGTTTTTT. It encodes CATSDVRGSGELFF.

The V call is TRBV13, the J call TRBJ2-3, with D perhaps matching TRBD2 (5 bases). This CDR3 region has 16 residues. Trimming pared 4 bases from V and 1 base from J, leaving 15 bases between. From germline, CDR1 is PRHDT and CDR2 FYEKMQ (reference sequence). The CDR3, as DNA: TGTGCCAGCAGCTCCCCCGGGCTAGCTGGCACAGATACGCAGTATTTT. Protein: CASSSPGLAGTDTQYF.

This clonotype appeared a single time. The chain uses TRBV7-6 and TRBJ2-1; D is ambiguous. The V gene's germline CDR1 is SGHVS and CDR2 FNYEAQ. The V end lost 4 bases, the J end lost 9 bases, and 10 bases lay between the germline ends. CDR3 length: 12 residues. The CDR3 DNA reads TGTGCCAGCAGCTCCCTCAGGTCTGAGCAGTTCTTC. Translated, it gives CASSSLRSEQFF.